This TCR beta chain was retrieved from a study of blood T cells in healthy people across ages. Study conclusions and caveats: Roughly linear declines in TCR beta diversity per million T cells occurred with age.

The second PCR ran about 7 to 12 cycles with a sample-barcoded 5' primer and J-beta primers. In TCRdb, the 5' RACE reads were re-called with MiXCR into one record per CDR3 protein. This sample has approximately 810,000 distinct CDR3 sequences; roughly 26% occur once, and the top ten carry approximately 15%. Healthy Caucasians from Russia aged roughly 6 to 95 served as donors. Germline CDR1 and CDR2: SGHTA and FQGNSA. CDR3 size: 19 residues. Unmatched junction bases numbered 20, after V lost 7 bases and J lost 2 bases. A word on this clonotype: Its cognate antigen is unknown.

What was sequenced was blood. The chain links TRBV7-2 to TRBJ1-5; 7 positions match TRBD1. The sequence derives from a woman aged 80 or over in good health. The CDR3 sequence: CASNRGAGGFSDGNQPQHF. The DNA for the CDR3 is TGTGCCAGCAACCGCGGAGCAGGGGGATTTTCGGATGGCAATCAGCCCCAGCATTTT. Combining the CDR3 with reference TRBV7-2 and TRBJ1-5 gives the whole variable domain GAGVSQSPSNKVTEKGKDVELRCDPISGHTALYWYRQSLGQGLEFLIYFQGNSAPDKSGLPSDRFSAERTGGSVSTLTIQRTQQEDSAVYLCASNRGAGGFSDGNQPQHFGDGTRLSIL.